Below are 8 T cell receptor beta chains sequenced from a single sample in a study of siplizumab effects on memory and regulatory T cells. Assay used: immunoSEQ multiplex PCR; TCRdb lists only in-frame clones, some missing. The repertoire holds around 110,000 clones, with about 94% as singletons. Sequencing was done on a sample of non-Treg CD4+ T cells sorted from blood. Receptors were obtained from a human donor in good health.

The chain has TRBV5-8 and TRBJ2-7, with D unclear. The CDR3 runs to 15 residues. Germline V CDR1 and CDR2: SGHTS, YDEGEE. The V gene lost 4 bases and the J gene lost 0 bases, with 14 bases spanning the gap. The CDR3 nucleotides read TGTGCCAGCAGCCCAGGAATAGGGCGCTCCTACGAGCAGTACTTC. Its translation is CASSPGIGRSYEQYF. Full variable domain (rest looked up from reference TRBV5-8 and TRBJ2-7): EAGVTQSPTHLIKTRGQQATLRCSPISGHTSVYWYQQALGLGLQFLLWYDEGEERNRGNFPPRFSGRQFPNYSSELNVNALELEDSALYLCASSPGIGRSYEQYFGPGTRLTVT.

The J gene is TRBJ2-1, the V gene TRBV6-1; perhaps TRBD2 as D (6 bases). The CDR3 consists of 15 residues. Germline V gives CDR1 MNHNS, CDR2 SASEGT. V was clipped by 7 bases and J by 4 bases, with 17 bases between them. Here the CDR3 DNA reads TGTGCCAGCACTACCGGACTAACGCGGTACAATGAGCAGTTCTTC. As protein: CASTTGLTRYNEQFF.

The chain uses TRBV29-1 and TRBJ1-1; possible D gene TRBD1, 6 bases. The CDR3 covers 12 residues. CDR1 is SQVTM and CDR2 is ANQGSEA in the germline V gene. V was pared by 5 bases and J by 6 bases, with 13 bases between. The DNA of the CDR3 is TGCAGCGTTACACGGGACACTCCTGAAGCTTTCTTT. This codes for CSVTRDTPEAFF.

The CDR3 region is CASSKVAGSYEQYF. DNA for the CDR3: TGTGCCAGCAGCAAAGTTGCAGGGAGCTACGAGCAGTACTTC. This chain connects TRBV21-1 to TRBJ2-7. TRBV21-1 corresponds to a pseudogene. CDR3 length: 14 amino acids.

V and J are TRBV29-1 and TRBJ1-2; perhaps TRBD1 as D (5 bases). V lost 2 bases and J 0 bases, leaving 10 bases between the germline ends. CDR1 and CDR2 from the germline V gene are SQVTM and ANQGSEA. The CDR3 contains 14 residues. The CDR3 is CSVEIGAANYGYTF. The CDR3 DNA reads TGCAGCGTTGAAATCGGGGCCGCTAACTATGGCTACACCTTC.

The rearrangement uses TRBV5-1 and TRBJ2-2; D uncertain. The CDR3 consists of 12 residues. Germline values: CDR1 SGHRS, CDR2 YFSETQ. The V gene lost 3 bases and the J gene lost 1 base, with 1 base spanning the gap. DNA of the CDR3: TGCGCCAGCAGCTGGAACACCGGGGAGCTGTTTTTT. It is translated as CASSWNTGELFF.

The chain joins TRBV9 to TRBJ2-6; the D is unclear. Germline-derived CDR1 and CDR2 are SGDLS and YYNGEE. V gave up 0 bases and J gave up 1 base, with 8 bases separating them. The CDR3 is 16 residues long. The DNA of the CDR3 is TGTGCCAGCAGCGTAGCCCAAACTTCTGGGGCCAACGTCCTGACTTTC. Translating gives CASSVAQTSGANVLTF.

The V call is TRBV6-6, the J call TRBJ1-1, with 7 bases fitting TRBD1. There are 14 residues in the CDR3. CDR1 is MNHNY, CDR2 SVGAGI, per germline (reference sequence). V shed 2 bases and J 7 bases; nucleotides not matched to a gene: 7. CDR3 residues: CASSYQDREGEAFF. As DNA, the CDR3 is TGTGCCAGCAGTTACCAAGACAGGGAGGGTGAAGCTTTCTTT.